This T cell receptor beta chain was captured by sequencing in a study of Graves' ophthalmopathy and Graves' hyperthyroidism. Germline V gives CDR1 DFQATT, CDR2 SNEGSKA (reference sequence). V shed 5 bases, J shed 5 bases, and the junction held 10 bases outside the gene matches. CDR3 length equals 14 residues. This clonotype was found many times. RNA transcripts were the template, and TCR beta CDR3 regions were amplified from them. An opening RT-PCR round employed HTBI primers and preceded a second-round multiplex PCR. TCRdb independently ran MiXCR on the multiplex PCR reads; one entry per CDR3 protein. The table includes 300,000 to 400,000 distinct CDR3 sequences, roughly 15% detected once.

The sequenced sample was peripheral blood. V is TRBV20-1 and J is TRBJ1-2; 8 positions agree with TRBD1. The source of this sequence is an adult man with Graves' ophthalmopathy. CDR3: CSASSGQGSYGYTF. CDR3 nucleotide sequence: TGCAGTGCTTCTTCCGGACAGGGTAGTTATGGCTACACCTTC.